This T cell receptor beta chain was documented in a study of T cell changes during pregnancy in multiple sclerosis. Method: immunoSEQ multiplex PCR; TCRdb's copy keeps in-frame clones and lacks some. The sample carries 60,000 to 75,000 clones, roughly 90% recorded once. Germline trimming cut 2 bases from V and 7 bases from J; bases unmatched to any gene: 7. Per germline, CDR1 GTSNPN and CDR2 SVGIG (reference sequence). The CDR3 is 13 amino acids. This sequence joins TRBV30 and TRBJ1-2; TRBD1 agrees at 7 bases. The sequencing used peripheral blood, collected before pregnancy. The TCR originated in a female donor with multiple sclerosis, enrolled in a pregnancy study. Here the CDR3 DNA reads TGTGCCTGGAGTAGGGGCCAGGGGGGTGGCTACACCTTC. This sequence encodes CAWSRGQGGGYTF.